The table lists the clone carrying this T cell receptor (beta chain) with a few counts. Seattle cases were enrolled at active infection and followed longitudinally. The data are from a study of blood T cell repertoires in COVID-19. Study context: COVID-19 samples from acute and convalescent phases originated in the United States, Italy and Spain.

Assay: immunoSEQ multiplex PCR; the TCRdb copy retains only in-frame clones and omits some. In the table there are under 200,000 clones, about 87% of which are singletons. Germline V lookup: CDR1 LGHNA, CDR2 YNFKEQ. This CDR3 region has 16 residues. V was clipped by 8 bases and J by 0 bases, with 18 bases between them. The receptor comes from a woman between 70 and 85 years old with COVID-19, enrolled during active disease. The V call is TRBV4-2, the J call TRBJ2-3, with D maybe TRBD2 (5 bases). The sequencing input was peripheral blood. The CDR3, as DNA: TGTGCCAGCGGTCCCTCAGCGGACGCTAGCACAGATACGCAGTATTTT. Its protein product is CASGPSADASTDTQYF.